This TCR beta chain emerged from a study of blood T cell repertoires in COVID-19 (dated by TCRdb to the early 2020s). A note on the overall study: The collaborator samples originated in the United States, Italy and Spain and spanned the acute and convalescent phases of COVID-19. The material from the prospective study consisted of cDNA or gDNA derived from T cells, B-cell-depleted T cells, or PBMCs. Deeply sampled blood TCRbeta repertoires from subjects exposed to, actively infected with, or recovered from COVID-19 were included in the dataset. A freely available public database, intended as a resource for researchers studying the immune response to SARS-CoV-2, is where the repertoires were released. The samples were drawn from the first 160 participants of the ongoing ImmuneRACE study and from some 1,300 subjects provided by 6 global collaborators. The sample metadata nearly always contained a de-identified subject ID, COVID-19 status, age in years and sex. Where HLA class I and class II types were available, the types were taken from metadata supplied by the sample provider, not from assay-based typing.

What the research found in general, with its limitations: Clinical and demographic metadata were provided uncurated, with the amount varying by source and participant.

The CDR3 numbers 14 residues from cysteine through phenylalanine. Here the CDR3 DNA is all that survives: 42 bases in frame from base 1. The germline V end is reduced by 5 bases and the J end by 4 bases; junction bases left unmatched: 4. Per the germline V gene, KGHDR is the CDR1 and SFDVKD is the CDR2. This clone has more than one count but fewer than ten. Its antigen has not been determined. Per-nucleotide qualities are absent, and no much larger clonotype sits a single base away. In Seattle, one collaborating source enrolled patients while the infection was active and tracked those patients longitudinally over the course of disease. Whole blood was collected in K2EDTA tubes by collaborating institutions according to the institutions' own protocols. For TCRbeta analysis, collaborator samples were shipped as frozen whole blood, as isolated PBMCs, or as DNA extracted from either sample type. The immunoSEQ Assay, a bias-controlled multiplex PCR, was used to amplify TCRbeta CDR3 regions from genomic DNA. Per the source publication's procedure: Within the assay, amplification of reference gene primers was used to estimate how many nucleated cells each sample contained. Sequence reads were collapsed and filtered to measure the absolute abundance of every unique TCRbeta CDR3 rearrangement. Productive Simpson clonality was computed per sample as the square root of Simpson's diversity index over productive rearrangements. TCRdb re-hosts the immuneACCESS table, in-frame sequences only. Its copies lack some clones; in the studies checked, an unresolved V gene accounts for under half of them, and the cause for the rest is not known. V and J calls plus clone size are reproduced from that table; the DNA served to infer D and trimming. The sample records 150,000 or so clones, around 89% of which are singletons. The biggest ten clones account for less than 4.5% of the sample.

This TCR was sampled from a man aged 60 to 75 with COVID-19, enrolled during active disease. Sequenced sample: peripheral blood. The sequence joins TRBV24-1 to TRBJ1-1, with 9 bases aligning to TRBD1. The nucleotides are TGTGCCACCAGTGCCGGACAGGGGAGCACTGAAGCTTTCTTT. This codes for CATSAGQGSTEAFF.